Following are 29 T cell receptor beta chains from one sample sequenced in a study of blood T cells in healthy people across ages. For the second PCR, which ran for roughly 6 to 12 cycles, a sample-barcoded 5' primer and a J-beta primer mix were used. TCRdb ran MiXCR on the 5' RACE reads and lists one entry per CDR3 protein. The sample holds 1.6 million or so distinct CDR3 sequences, around 35% seen once. Sequencing was performed on blood. The receptor source for this set is a woman aged 25-40 years in good health.

The V gene is TRBV27, the J gene TRBJ2-3; 13 nucleotides agree with TRBD2. CDR3 length: 17 residues. Germline CDR1 and CDR2: MNHEY and SMNVEV (reference sequence). The V segment lost 6 bases and the J segment 4 bases; nucleotides outside the gene matches: 10. The CDR3 DNA follows: TGTGCCAGCAGGAAGAGGGGACTAGCGGGAACATCAGATACGCAGTATTTT. Encoded protein: CASRKRGLAGTSDTQYF.

CDR3 amino acids: CASSYSMNSYGYTF. The CDR3 bases are TGTGCCAGCAGCTACAGTATGAACAGCTATGGCTACACCTTC. The chain has TRBV5-6 and TRBJ1-2, with D unclear. V lost 3 bases to trimming and J lost 4 bases, with 13 bases between them. This CDR3 has 14 amino acids. The germline gives CDR1 SGHDT, CDR2 YYEEEE.

The V and J genes are TRBV30 and TRBJ2-4; 13 nucleotides match TRBD2. Gene TRBJ2-5 matches the end of the DNA better, so the J call may be wrong. The CDR3 totals 15 residues. CDR1 GTSNPN and CDR2 SVGIG come from the germline V gene (reference sequence). DNA for the CDR3: TGTGCCTGGAGTCCGGGACTAGCGGGAACAGAGACCCAGTACTTC. This gives the protein CAWSPGLAGTETQYF.

This clonotype was recorded a few times. The chain employs TRBV28 and TRBJ1-5; 9 bases agree with TRBD1. V was pared by 6 bases and J by 0 bases, with 9 bases of the junction left unmatched. Germline-derived CDR1 and CDR2 are MDHEN and SYDVKM. The CDR3 runs 17 residues. In DNA form, the CDR3 reads TGTGCCAGCAGCCGCCCCACAGGGGGCTATAGCAATCAGCCCCAGCATTTT. Translation: CASSRPTGGYSNQPQHF.

The chain has TRBV10-3 and TRBJ1-1; 7 bases are a match to TRBD1. Germline CDR1 ENHRY, CDR2 SYGVKD. V lost 2 bases, J lost 4 bases, and 7 bases stayed unmatched. This CDR3 has 15 amino acids. The CDR3 spells CAISEPQGRGTEAFF. CDR3 DNA: TGTGCCATCAGTGAGCCACAGGGGCGAGGCACTGAAGCTTTCTTT.

V gene TRBV10-1 combines with J gene TRBJ2-7; no definite D call. V was shortened by 0 bases and J by 6 bases, with 9 bases between the two germline ends. CDR1 and CDR2 from the germline V gene are WNHNN and SYGVQD (reference sequence). The CDR3 sequence is 13 residues long. This CDR3 is CASSESPVGEQYF. In DNA form, the CDR3 reads TGCGCCAGCAGTGAGTCCCCCGTAGGCGAGCAGTACTTC.

Only a few counts were recorded for this clonotype. The chain is built from TRBV5-1 and TRBJ2-5, with 14 bases lining up with TRBD2. Trimming removed 4 bases from V and 5 bases from J; junction bases left unmatched: 4. The V gene's germline CDR1 is SGHRS and CDR2 YFSETQ. The CDR3 covers 15 residues. CDR3 region: CASSIGTSGSETQYF. The CDR3 DNA follows: TGCGCCAGCAGCATCGGGACTAGCGGGAGTGAGACCCAGTACTTC.

The genes are TRBV5-1 and TRBJ2-1; 9 nucleotides line up with TRBD2. V was pared by 4 bases and J by 8 bases, with 7 bases of the junction left unmatched. The CDR3 spans 14 residues. CDR1 and CDR2 (germline): SGHRS, YFSETQ. In DNA form, the CDR3 reads TGCGCCAGCAGCGGTACTAGCGGGTCGGATGAGCAGTTCTTC. It translates to CASSGTSGSDEQFF.

The rearrangement uses TRBV10-3 and TRBJ1-1, with D unclear. This CDR3 spans 13 amino acids. Germline V gene sequence: CDR1 ENHRY, CDR2 SYGVKD. The V end was cut by 6 bases, the J end by 3 bases, with 11 bases between. CDR3: CAISEDGDTEAFF. CDR3 sequence (DNA): TGTGCCATCAGCGAAGACGGAGACACTGAAGCTTTCTTT.

This chain uses TRBV5-4 with TRBJ2-4, with TRBD2 identical over 11 bases. TRBJ2-5 explains the end of the DNA better; the J call may be wrong. CDR1 SGHNT and CDR2 YYREEE come from the germline V gene (reference sequence). CDR3 length equals 15 residues. As DNA, the CDR3 is TGTGCCAGCACCCAACTAGCGGGAGATCGGGAGACCCAGTACTTC. Encoded protein: CASTQLAGDRETQYF.

This clonotype was seen only a few times. CDR3 sequence: CASSQDGVLLNEQFF. The CDR3 DNA sequence: TGCGCCAGCAGCCAAGATGGTGTACTCCTGAATGAGCAGTTCTTC. The chain carries TRBV4-1 and TRBJ2-1; D uncertain. The CDR3 spans 15 residues. V was clipped by 0 bases and J by 7 bases, with 13 bases between them. The V gene's germline CDR1 is MGHRA and CDR2 YSYEKL.

The rearrangement joins TRBV7-8 to TRBJ2-1; D ambiguous. The V gene's germline CDR1 is SGHVS and CDR2 FQNEAQ. The CDR3 extends over 14 amino acids. V was shortened by 5 bases and J by 3 bases, with 11 bases between the two germline ends. The CDR3 DNA sequence: TGTGCCAGCAGCCCGAGCGAAATCTACAATGAGCAGTTCTTC. It encodes CASSPSEIYNEQFF. Supplemented by reference TRBV7-8 and TRBJ2-1, the full variable domain reads GAGVSQSPRYKVAKRGQDVALRCDPISGHVSLFWYQQALGQGPEFLTYFQNEAQLDKSGLPSDRFFAERPEGSVSTLKIQRTQQEDSAVYLCASSPSEIYNEQFFGPGTRLTVL.

Only a few counts were recorded for this clonotype. This chain connects TRBV5-1 to TRBJ2-3; D not resolved. Germline V CDR1 and CDR2: SGHRS, YFSETQ. The CDR3 consists of 14 residues. The V gene lost 0 bases and the J gene lost 4 bases, with 9 bases spanning the gap. This chain's CDR3 is CASSLVAYSDTQYF. The CDR3 coding sequence is TGCGCCAGCAGCTTGGTGGCCTACTCAGATACGCAGTATTTT.

The CDR3 is CASSPGGGRASGANVLTF. CDR3 in DNA: TGTGCCAGCAGCCCAGGGGGAGGCCGAGCCTCTGGGGCCAACGTCCTGACTTTC. The chain carries TRBV13 and TRBJ2-6; D possibly corresponds to TRBD1 (7 bases). Germline lookup yields CDR1 PRHDT and CDR2 FYEKMQ (reference sequence). With 5 bases removed from V and 0 bases from J, the gap between germline ends came to 17 bases. The CDR3 has 18 amino acids.

This chain links TRBV12-3 or TRBV12-4 with TRBJ1-2; D perhaps matches TRBD1 (5 bases). The CDR3 consists of 13 residues. V was pared by 5 bases and J by 5 bases, with 12 bases between. This chain's CDR3 is CASSLYQGYGYTF. The CDR3 DNA follows: TGTGCCAGCAGTCTATACCAGGGTTATGGCTACACCTTC.

The chain employs TRBV29-1 and TRBJ2-7; 11 nucleotides align to TRBD2. V shed 4 bases, J shed 7 bases, and the junction held 3 bases outside the gene matches. The CDR3 has 12 residues. From germline, CDR1 is SQVTM and CDR2 ANQGSEA. CDR3 nucleotides: TGCAGCGTTGGACGGACTAGCGGGGAGCAGTACTTC. Its translation: CSVGRTSGEQYF.

The V gene is TRBV4-1, the J gene TRBJ1-2; no definite D call. The CDR3 extends over 14 amino acids. Trimming removed 0 bases from V and 13 bases from J, with 18 bases in between. Germline CDR1 reads MGHRA; CDR2 reads YSYEKL. The CDR3 region has the DNA TGCGCCAGCAGCCAAGACCCCAACCCCTGGACGGGCACCTTC. Its protein product is CASSQDPNPWTGTF.

V is TRBV3-1 and J is TRBJ2-7, with 11 nucleotides matching TRBD2. CDR1 and CDR2 from the germline V gene are LGHDT and YNNKEL (reference sequence). V gave up 2 bases and J gave up 4 bases; unmatched junction bases: 4. The CDR3 has 15 residues. The chain's CDR3 is CASSQTSGSWYEQYF. In DNA form, the CDR3 reads TGTGCCAGCAGCCAAACTAGCGGGAGCTGGTACGAGCAGTACTTC.

This chain connects TRBV24-1 to TRBJ2-7, with 7 bases fitting TRBD1. Germline V gene sequence: CDR1 KGHDR, CDR2 SFDVKD. This CDR3 has 15 amino acids. The V gene end was trimmed by 2 bases and the J gene end by 1 base; junction bases not matched to a gene: 4. The CDR3 DNA sequence: TGTGCCACCAGTGATTCCCCGGACAGGTCCTACGAGCAGTACTTC. Its protein is CATSDSPDRSYEQYF.

There are a few counts of this clonotype. The chain carries TRBV14 and TRBJ2-1; D is perhaps TRBD1 or TRBD2 (5 bases each). Germline V lookup: CDR1 SGHDN, CDR2 FVKESK. The length of the CDR3 is 15 residues. Trimming left V 3 bases short and J 7 bases short, with 16 bases between. Here the CDR3 reads CASSQRDPDLNEQFF. CDR3 DNA: TGTGCCAGCAGCCAGAGGGACCCGGACCTTAATGAGCAGTTCTTC.

The J gene is TRBJ2-1, the V gene TRBV10-3, with TRBD2 as a possible D gene (5 bases). The end of the DNA is better explained by TRBJ2-7, so the J call may be wrong. The CDR3 contains 18 residues. Per the germline V gene, CDR1 is ENHRY and CDR2 is SYGVKD. Here the CDR3 reads CAISGRGVGRGTYNEQYF. Here the CDR3 DNA reads TGTGCCATCAGTGGACGCGGAGTTGGGAGAGGCACCTACAATGAGCAGTACTTC.

The chain has TRBV19 and TRBJ2-7; weak D call: TRBD1 (6 bases). The J call may be mistaken, given a closer DNA end match to TRBJ2-5. Germline V gene sequence: CDR1 LNHDA, CDR2 SQIVND (reference sequence). The CDR3 length is 14 residues. The CDR3 loop reads CASRQGMGGETQYF. DNA of the CDR3: TGTGCCAGTAGACAGGGTATGGGTGGAGAGACCCAGTACTTC.

This clonotype was seen a handful of times. The rearrangement links TRBV5-1 to TRBJ1-2; possibly TRBD1 for D (6 bases). The V gene's germline CDR1 is SGHRS and CDR2 YFSETQ. Trimming shortened V by 4 bases and J by 8 bases, and 21 bases separated the two germline ends. The CDR3 has 15 amino acids. CDR3 in DNA: TGCGCCAGCAGCCCCTCTTCAGGGGTTCCCCTAGGCTACACCTTC. Protein sequence: CASSPSSGVPLGYTF.

This chain connects TRBV6-1 to TRBJ2-3; D is ambiguous. This CDR3 contains 14 residues. V was shortened by 10 bases and J by 2 bases, with 16 bases between the two germline ends. Germline V gives CDR1 MNHNS, CDR2 SASEGT. Here the CDR3 DNA reads TGTGCCATCTCCGGCCAACCCCACACAGATACGCAGTATTTT. It codes for CAISGQPHTDTQYF.

This clonotype was observed a single time. The rearrangement uses TRBV20-1 and TRBJ1-2; D gene ambiguous. The CDR3 is 16 residues long. Germline loops: CDR1 DFQATT, CDR2 SNEGSKA (reference sequence). With 3 bases removed from V and 8 bases from J, the gap between germline ends came to 25 bases. CDR3 sequence (DNA): TGCAGTGCTAGCGGACCGGGGTACCCTATCGTGTCCGGCTACACCTTC. Translation: CSASGPGYPIVSGYTF.

The J gene is TRBJ2-3, the V gene TRBV18; TRBD2 might be the D (5 bases). This CDR3 region has 19 residues. V dropped 2 bases and J dropped 0 bases, with 21 bases sitting between them. The germline gives CDR1 KGHSH, CDR2 LQKENI. DNA for the CDR3: TGTGCCAGCTCACCATACAGCGGAGACCGTTACCCTAGCACAGATACGCAGTATTTT. Protein product: CASSPYSGDRYPSTDTQYF.

This clonotype was recorded a few times. The V and J genes are TRBV10-2 and TRBJ1-4; D uncertain. Trimming left V 6 bases short and J 2 bases short, with 13 bases between. Germline loops: CDR1 WSHSY, CDR2 SAAADI. CDR3 length equals 15 residues. This chain's CDR3 is CASSPWGSTNEKLFF. The CDR3 bases are TGCGCCAGCAGCCCGTGGGGTTCGACTAATGAAAAACTGTTTTTT.

J is TRBJ2-4 and V is TRBV20-1; 15 nucleotides line up with TRBD2. This CDR3 spans 15 amino acids. Germline values: CDR1 DFQATT, CDR2 SNEGSKA (reference sequence). The V segment lost 6 bases and the J segment 4 bases; nucleotides outside the gene matches: 4. The CDR3 here is CSARTSGGAKNIQYF. The CDR3 DNA sequence: TGCAGTGCCCGGACTAGCGGGGGGGCTAAAAACATTCAGTACTTC.

The table lists this clonotype with many counts. The gene calls are TRBV10-3 and TRBJ2-3, with TRBD1 matching 7 bases. The CDR3 is 15 amino acids. Germline CDR1 ENHRY, CDR2 SYGVKD. J lost 3 bases, V lost 2 bases, and 5 bases had no gene match. CDR3 residues: CAISETGAFTDTQYF. The CDR3 region has the DNA TGTGCCATCAGTGAGACAGGGGCTTTTACAGATACGCAGTATTTT.